Listed here are 13 T cell receptor beta chains from one sample, sequenced in a study of cytomegalovirus exposure and HLA in healthy donors. PCR involved 60 Vbeta and 13 Jbeta primers. Here immunoSEQ multiplex PCR was the method, and the copy in TCRdb shows in-frame clones only, minus some. The sample shows over 120,000 clones, approximately 80% of them seen only once. The sample comprised PBMCs. The receptors stem from a woman under 30 in good health and CMV-seropositive.

V and J are TRBV6-1 and TRBJ1-1, with 9 bases fitting TRBD1. Germline-derived CDR1 and CDR2 are MNHNS and SASEGT. The length of the CDR3 is 13 residues. The V gene end was trimmed by 7 bases and the J gene end by 7 bases; junction bases not matched to a gene: 7. CDR3 nucleotide sequence: TGTGCCAGCACCAAGACAGGGGGTGTTGAAGCTTTCTTT. It yields the protein CASTKTGGVEAFF.

This clone was recorded once. The chain uses TRBV19 and TRBJ2-2; 7 bases map to TRBD2. The ends lost 7 bases at V and 3 bases at J; junction bases unmatched: 8. The CDR3 loop spans 15 amino acids. Germline V gives CDR1 LNHDA, CDR2 SQIVND (reference sequence). CDR3 in amino acids: CASTRGLWDTGELFF. In DNA, the CDR3 is TGTGCCAGTACCCGGGGACTATGGGACACCGGGGAGCTGTTTTTT.

The chain carries TRBV7-8 and TRBJ1-5; 7 bases agree with TRBD1. The CDR3 is 14 amino acids. Germline values: CDR1 SGHVS, CDR2 FQNEAQ. J lost 2 bases, V lost 3 bases, and 1 base had no gene match. CDR3 nucleotides: TGTGCCAGCAGCTTCGACAGGGGCAATCAGCCCCAGCATTTT. This sequence encodes CASSFDRGNQPQHF. Full variable domain (outside the CDR3, taken from reference TRBV7-8 and TRBJ1-5): GAGVSQSPRYKVAKRGQDVALRCDPISGHVSLFWYQQALGQGPEFLTYFQNEAQLDKSGLPSDRFFAERPEGSVSTLKIQRTQQEDSAVYLCASSFDRGNQPQHFGDGTRLSIL.

This rearrangement joins TRBV5-4 to TRBJ1-2; 10 nucleotides agree with TRBD1. CDR1 is SGHNT and CDR2 is YYREEE in the germline V gene (reference sequence). The length of the CDR3 is 14 residues. J lost 7 bases, V lost 4 bases, and 7 bases had no gene match. CDR3: CASSLPGQGTGYTF. For the CDR3, the DNA is TGTGCCAGCAGCCTCCCGGGACAGGGGACTGGCTACACCTTC.

The chain joins TRBV5-1 to TRBJ1-4, with D possibly TRBD1 on 5 matching bases. Germline loops: CDR1 SGHRS, CDR2 YFSETQ. The CDR3 covers 12 residues. The CDR3 region has the DNA TGCCCTTCCTGGGGGGAGGGGAAAAAACTGTTTTTT. Encoded protein: CPSWGEGKKLFF. The whole variable domain, remainder taken from reference TRBV5-1 and TRBJ1-4, is KAGVTQTPRYLIKTRGQQVTLSCSPISGHRSVSWYQQTPGQGLQFLFEYFSETQRNKGNFPGRFSGRQFSNSRSEMNVSTLELGDSALYLCPSWGEGKKLFFGSGTQLSVL.

The chain couples TRBV6-4 to TRBJ2-3; no clear D. V lost 6 bases to trimming and J lost 1 base, with 8 bases between them. From germline, CDR1 is MRHNA and CDR2 SNTAGT. The CDR3 runs to 13 residues. In DNA, the CDR3 is TGTGCCAGCAGCTTAGAGCGCACAGATACGCAGTATTTT. Encoded protein: CASSLERTDTQYF.

The CDR3 DNA follows: TGTGCCAGCAGCTTAGGTGCCCGGAGGGGATTAAGCAATCAGCCCCAGCATTTT. It codes for CASSLGARRGLSNQPQHF. This chain links TRBV7-6 with TRBJ1-5; a possible D gene is TRBD1 (5 bases). Germline V gene data show CDR1 as SGHVS and CDR2 as FNYEAQ. The V end lost 1 base, the J end lost 1 base, and 17 bases lay between the germline ends. The CDR3 extends over 18 amino acids. The full variable domain, with the rest looked up from reference TRBV7-6 and TRBJ1-5, is GAGVSQSPRYKVTKRGQDVALRCDPISGHVSLYWYRQALGQGPEFLTYFNYEAQQDKSGLPNDRFSAERPEGSISTLTIQRTEQRDSAMYRCASSLGARRGLSNQPQHFGDGTRLSIL.

This chain links TRBV6-5 with TRBJ2-2, with 10 bases lining up with TRBD1. CDR1 is MNHEY, CDR2 SVGAGI, per germline. The V segment lost 0 bases and the J segment 5 bases; nucleotides outside the gene matches: 3. The CDR3 contains 16 residues. Written as DNA, the CDR3 is TGTGCCAGCAGTTACTCCGGGACAGGGGTAACCGGGGAGCTGTTTTTT. This sequence encodes CASSYSGTGVTGELFF.

This rearrangement joins TRBV7-9 to TRBJ1-5; 7 nucleotides align to TRBD1. The V and J ends lost 5 bases and 2 bases, in that order; junction bases with no gene match: 3. There are 14 residues in the CDR3. Looked up from germline, CDR1 is SEHNR and CDR2 is FQNEAQ (reference sequence). The CDR3 spells CASSQTGGNQPQHF. DNA for the CDR3: TGTGCCAGCAGCCAAACAGGGGGCAATCAGCCCCAGCATTTT.

This CDR3 is CASSSALKEISSGNTIYF. CDR3 DNA: TGTGCCAGCAGCTCCGCCCTCAAAGAAATCAGCTCTGGAAACACCATATATTTT. V is TRBV11-2 and J is TRBJ1-3; D call uncertain. This CDR3 spans 18 amino acids. Per germline, CDR1 SGHAT and CDR2 FQNNGV. V dropped 4 bases and J dropped 0 bases, with 19 bases sitting between them. Full variable domain (remainder filled in from reference TRBV11-2 and TRBJ1-3): EAGVAQSPRYKIIEKRQSVAFWCNPISGHATLYWYQQILGQGPKLLIQFQNNGVVDDSQLPKDRFSAERLKGVDSTLKIQPAKLEDSAVYLCASSSALKEISSGNTIYFGEGSWLTVV.

The chain has TRBV5-1 and TRBJ2-1; TRBD1 matches at 10 bases. The CDR3 consists of 15 residues. J was trimmed by 8 bases and V by 7 bases; bases with no gene match: 12. Germline V CDR1 and CDR2: SGHRS, YFSETQ. CDR3 sequence: CASRRDRGMSDEQFF. CDR3 in DNA: TGCGCCAGCCGACGGGACAGGGGAATGAGCGATGAGCAGTTCTTC.

This clone has more than one count but fewer than ten. The CDR3 DNA reads as TGTGCCAGCTCGTCCCTCCCGGGATCGAGCTCCTACGAGCAGTACTTC. This encodes CASSSLPGSSSYEQYF. The chain has TRBV18 and TRBJ2-7, with D possibly TRBD2 on 5 matching bases. Germline CDR1 reads KGHSH; CDR2 reads LQKENI. V gave up 6 bases and J gave up 0 bases, with 18 bases separating them. This CDR3 is 16 amino acids long.

This chain connects TRBV4-1 to TRBJ2-1; D remains ambiguous. V shed 3 bases and J shed 8 bases, with 8 bases lying between them. Germline V lookup: CDR1 MGHRA, CDR2 YSYEKL. The CDR3 runs to 12 residues. Here the CDR3 reads CASSQAPYEQFF. The DNA for the CDR3 is TGCGCCAGCAGCCAGGCCCCGTATGAGCAGTTCTTC.